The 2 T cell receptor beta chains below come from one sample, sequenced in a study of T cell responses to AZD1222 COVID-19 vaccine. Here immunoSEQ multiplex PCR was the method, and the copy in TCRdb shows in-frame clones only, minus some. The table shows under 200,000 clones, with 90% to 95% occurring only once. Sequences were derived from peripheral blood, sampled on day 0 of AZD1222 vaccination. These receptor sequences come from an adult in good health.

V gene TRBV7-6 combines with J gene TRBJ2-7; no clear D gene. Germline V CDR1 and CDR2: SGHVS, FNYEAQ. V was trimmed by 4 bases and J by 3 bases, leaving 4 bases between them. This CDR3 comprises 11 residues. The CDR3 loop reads CASSSDYEQYF. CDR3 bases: TGTGCCAGCAGCTCAGACTACGAGCAGTACTTC. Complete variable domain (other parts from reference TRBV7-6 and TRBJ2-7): GAGVSQSPRYKVTKRGQDVALRCDPISGHVSLYWYRQALGQGPEFLTYFNYEAQQDKSGLPNDRFSAERPEGSISTLTIQRTEQRDSAMYRCASSSDYEQYFGPGTRLTVT.

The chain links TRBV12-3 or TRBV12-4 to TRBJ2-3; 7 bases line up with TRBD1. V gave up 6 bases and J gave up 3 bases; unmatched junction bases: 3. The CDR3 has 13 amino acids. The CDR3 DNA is TGTGCCAGCAGCACAGGGGCAACAGATACGCAGTATTTT. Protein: CASSTGATDTQYF.